Given below is one TCR beta chain in context. Which antigen it targets is not known. No per-base quality is available; no much larger clone lies one base away. From a lookup of the germline V gene, CDR1 and CDR2 are SQVTM and ANQGSEA. From the cysteine through the phenylalanine, the CDR3 covers 12 amino acids. The entry retains the CDR3 DNA only, 36 bases that are in frame from base 1. V gives up 4 bases and J gives up 2 bases, and the segment between their germline ends measures 8 bases. The cohort comprised hundreds of healthy bone marrow donors. At the time of sampling, all cohort members were nominally healthy, though unrecorded immune exposures were likely present. The donor was CMV seronegative and belonged to the group of 350 to 400 seronegative cohort members. A peripheral blood sample was provided by each donor, and peripheral blood mononuclear cells were used for TCR beta sequencing. The Qiagen DNeasy Blood Extraction Kit was used to extract genomic DNA from the blood cell samples.

The library was generated by the immunoSEQ multiplex PCR assay. For the multiplex PCR, a mixture combining 60 forward primers for TCR Vbeta segments and 13 reverse primers for TCR Jbeta segments was used. A multiplex PCR assay on genomic DNA amplified the CDR3 region of rearranged TCR beta genes. On the Illumina HiSeq System, the amplified TCR beta libraries were sequenced as 87-base-pair reads. The source study handled its data this way. A later analysis counted about 80 million unique TCR beta chains across the roughly 700 repertoires, and about 10 million of these chains were shared by at least two donors. A nearest-neighbor algorithm error-corrected the raw reads and collapsed the reads into unique sequences, merging closely related sequences to remove PCR and sequencing errors. Alignment of CDR3 sequences to IMGT reference sequences was used to assign V, D and J gene segments. For a sequence to be retained, a match of at least six nucleotides was required to both a V gene segment and a J gene segment. Rearrangements were called productive when the CDR3 lacked stop codons and stayed in frame with V and J; all others were non-productive. CDR3 was defined by IMGT convention, running from the second conserved V-encoded cysteine to the conserved J-encoded phenylalanine. The earlier analysis of about 560 of the donors excluded any sequence lacking an unambiguous match to a single V gene segment. An earlier analysis of approximately 590 of the donors called V segments functional above 56.7% productive rearrangements and segregating when the between-donor standard deviation exceeded 5%. To diagnose cytomegalovirus status from the catalog of TCR beta chain sequences, a statistical classification framework was built. V and J gene assignment, in a later analysis, came from comparing TCR nucleotide sequences with IMGT/GENE-DB human TR gene sequences. In a later analysis, CDR3 sequences and most-parsimonious VDJ recombination scenarios were assigned using the TCRdist pipeline. In a later analysis, every TCR beta chain was defined by the combination of its CDR3 amino acid sequence and its V-gene family, and reads without a unique V-gene family were dropped. In a later analysis, a few hundred highly shared, low-generation-probability nucleotide sequences were removed to address suspected cross-contamination and a sequencing artifact. A later analysis calculated a clonal expansion index for each public chain from normalized within-repertoire ranks of inferred template counts. In a later analysis, generation probabilities were computed using a VDJ recombination model fitted to out-of-frame rearrangements, and the results were checked against IGoR. In a later analysis, hypergeometric tests were used to score TCR-TCR, TCR-HLA and TCR-CMV co-occurrence, with a repertoire-size bias correction applied to TCR pairs. A later analysis estimated false discovery rates by permuting HLA or CMV assignments 20 times. In a later analysis, co-occurring TCRs were grouped using DBSCAN, and TCRdist sequence similarity was added for clustering within HLA-allele-positive subsets. Repertoires with fewer than 30,000 or more than 120,000 public chains were left out of co-occurrence clustering, as were a handful of repertoires with anomalous nucleotide sharing. TCRdb's version of the immuneACCESS table is confined to in-frame rearrangements and falls short of the full clone set. An unresolved V gene accounts for under half of the shortfall where checked; the remainder is of unknown origin. That table supplies the V and J calls and clone size; D and trimming were determined from the DNA. The sample yields roughly 150,000 clones; over 70% were counted once. The ten largest clones take up around 3% of the sample.

This record comes from a study of cytomegalovirus exposure and HLA in healthy donors (dated by TCRdb to 2016 to 2017). Regarding the study in general: In an earlier analysis of 450 to 750 of the donors, less than 350 Gb of sequence data and 90 million to 120 million unique TCR beta sequences from roughly 190 million T cells were reported. Approximately 310 gigabases of sequencing data and about 92 million unique TCR sequences made up an early release that covered approximately 650 HLA-typed donors. Of the roughly 400 genotyped donors, more than 75% were placed in the genetic ancestry cluster associated with self-reported Caucasian donors. The study aimed to test whether signatures of past pathogen exposure could be identified by cataloging public T cell receptors. Using immunosequencing, the study profiled T cell repertoires from 666 subjects and related those repertoires to cytomegalovirus serostatus. A separate validation cohort of approximately 130 different subjects was used in addition to the roughly 620-subject first cohort. To predict cytomegalovirus infection status, the study combined high-throughput TCR immunosequencing, statistical association of individual TCRs with disease status, and machine learning. A later analysis re-analyzed previously published TCR beta repertoires from 666 donors and added high-resolution HLA genotyping to study TCR occurrence patterns. Rather than drawing on any new phenotypic data, the later analysis identified candidate immune exposures from TCR beta sequences and the way those sequences occurred across donors. An earlier analysis of 450 to 750 of the donors used high-throughput TCR beta sequencing to judge whether each TCR beta V gene segment behaved as functional or pseudogenic. Donor age, sex, ethnicity and CMV serostatus were compiled alongside the repertoire data. A later genetic analysis used genome-wide SNP genotypes for about 55% of the 666 donors, treating that subset as a discovery cohort. Every discovery cohort repertoire had been produced on one sequencing platform. Both class I and class II loci were covered by HLA typing, at four-digit resolution. Typing coverage varied by locus: roughly 629-640 donors for A, B, C, DRB1 and DQB1; roughly 520 for DQA1; about 600 for DPA1; roughly 470 for DPB1. Because of strong linkage in the cohort, five DR-DQ haplotypes were treated as single units for association and clustering. Among about 390 genotyped donors of the cohort, an average of about 240,000 unique TCR beta nucleotide sequences were sequenced per donor, approximately 20% of them non-productive.

The paper's findings and limits, for the study overall: A few of the identified cytomegalovirus-associated TCR beta chains were confirmed in vitro to be specific for cytomegalovirus antigens. It was suggested by the authors that the approach could potentially be generalized to other disease states and immunological phenotypes. Most TCR sequences were seen in very few donors, while some public TCRs were found in many individuals. Because counts were too low, 15 to 20 rarely observed V segments, including chromosome 9 orphons, were left out of the earlier analysis of some 600 of the donors. A cluster of highly shared sequence variants was judged likely to be a technical artifact of the sequencing pipeline. Correlated functional status among segregating V segments might reflect linkage disequilibrium, but an unknown experimental factor could not be ruled out. Compared with equally common non-associated chains, HLA-associated TCR beta chains in a later analysis were more clonally expanded and had lower generation probabilities. Cytomegalovirus status was reported to be diagnosed by the classifier with high specificity and sensitivity in both the original and validation cohorts. The study gave a list of about 150 TCR beta chains associated with cytomegalovirus. An association between a missense DCLRE1C variant and V-gene and J-gene trimming of TCR beta chains was found in a later genetic analysis and replicated in an independent cohort. A later analysis found that most CMV-associated TCR beta chains appeared HLA-restricted, with HLA associations seemingly driven largely by CMV exposure. Several of the top co-occurrence clusters appeared to be linked to parvovirus B19, influenza, CMV and Epstein-Barr virus, according to a later analysis. Because HLA typing was missing for some donors at each locus, association tests included only the typed subset. In an earlier analysis of about 550 of the donors, most TCR beta V segments were observed in productive rearrangements about 90% or about 30% of the time, broadly matching IMGT annotations. The 87-base-pair reads could not distinguish some IMGT-functional V segments, including TRBV6-2 and TRBV6-3, so those segments were excluded. Immune exposure information for the cohort was limited to CMV serostatus. At a false discovery rate of 0.05, a later analysis linked around 17,000 TCR beta sequences to specific HLA alleles. A later analysis found that TCR association rates varied across HLA loci, with DRB1 alleles showing the most associated TCRs and HLA-C alleles the fewest. Compared with the roughly 720-donor mean, donors in an Asian-associated ancestry cluster had fewer N-insertions in productive TCRs, according to a later genetic analysis. The cohort was sequenced for TCR beta chains only, and without alpha or paired-chain data the features that could be detected were limited. When HLA alleles, especially DR and DQ, strongly co-occurred, TCR associations were difficult to assign to individual alleles. The presence/absence analyses assumed that sequencing depth was roughly uniform across donors, and that assumption may not be true. A further reported finding was that TCR beta sequences accurately predicted the HLA-A and HLA-B alleles for most subjects in the first cohort.

Sequenced sample: PBMCs. This chain joins TRBV29-1 to TRBJ1-2, with a weak D call of TRBD1 (5 bases match). This clonotype was obtained from a male donor in good health and CMV-seronegative. The sequenced DNA: TGCAGCGTTGGGGGCTGGAACTATGGCTACACCTTC. Translated, it reads CSVGGWNYGYTF.